This paragraph covers one TCR beta chain sequence. What it recognizes is unknown. 60 Vbeta and 13 Jbeta primers were used in PCR. Libraries were prepared by immunoSEQ multiplex PCR; TCRdb keeps only in-frame clonotypes and omits some of them. Of approximately 190,000 clones detected, 80% to 90% appear once; the ten largest clones hold about 1.2%. This sample is drawn from a study of cytomegalovirus exposure and HLA in healthy donors. Overall study: HLA-typed donors were the source of 82 million or so unique TCRs, which an early data release held. For the approximately 390 genotyped donors, 65% to 90% fell within the Caucasian-associated ancestry cluster. Findings and limits, study-wide: Reportedly, fewer N-insertions than the approximately 610-donor mean appeared in an Asian-associated ancestry cluster in a later analysis.

Germline V lookup: CDR1 LGHNT, CDR2 FRNRAP. This CDR3 has 12 amino acids. V was trimmed by 6 bases and J by 2 bases, leaving 7 bases between them. J is TRBJ2-5 and V is TRBV12-5; maybe TRBD2 (5 bases). This clonotype was obtained from a man aged 30 to 39 in good health and CMV-seronegative. Sequencing was performed on PBMCs. The CDR3 region is CASGTGQETQYF. Written as DNA, the CDR3 is TGTGCTAGTGGGACGGGGCAAGAGACCCAGTACTTC.